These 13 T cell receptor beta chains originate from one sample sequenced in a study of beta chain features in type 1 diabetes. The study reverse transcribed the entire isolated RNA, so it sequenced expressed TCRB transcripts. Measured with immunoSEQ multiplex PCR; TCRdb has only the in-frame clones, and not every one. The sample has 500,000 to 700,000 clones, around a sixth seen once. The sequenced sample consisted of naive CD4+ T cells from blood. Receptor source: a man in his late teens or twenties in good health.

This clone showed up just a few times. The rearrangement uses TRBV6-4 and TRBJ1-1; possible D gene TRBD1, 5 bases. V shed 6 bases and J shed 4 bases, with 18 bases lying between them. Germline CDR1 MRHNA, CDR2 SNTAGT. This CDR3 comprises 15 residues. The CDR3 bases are TGTGCCAGCAGGCCCCTACCCCAGGGTGGCACTGAAGCTTTCTTT. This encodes CASRPLPQGGTEAFF.

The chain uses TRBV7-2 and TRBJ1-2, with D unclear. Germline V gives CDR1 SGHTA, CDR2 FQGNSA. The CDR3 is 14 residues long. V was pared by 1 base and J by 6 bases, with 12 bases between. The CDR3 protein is CASSLGRRRHGYTF. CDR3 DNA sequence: TGTGCCAGCAGCTTAGGACGGAGAAGGCATGGCTACACCTTC.

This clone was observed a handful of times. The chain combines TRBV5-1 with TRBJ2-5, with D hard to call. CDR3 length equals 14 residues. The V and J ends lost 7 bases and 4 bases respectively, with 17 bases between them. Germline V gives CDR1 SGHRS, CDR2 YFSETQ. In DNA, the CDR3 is TGCGCCAGCGCTTGGGGTACCATTGGAGAGACCCAGTACTTC. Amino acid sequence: CASAWGTIGETQYF.

In DNA form, the CDR3 reads TGTGCCAGCAGCCCAGGGCCCGCTAATGAAAAACTGTTTTTT. This codes for CASSPGPANEKLFF. This chain connects TRBV7-6 to TRBJ1-4; a weak D match, TRBD1 (5 bases). V dropped 5 bases and J dropped 3 bases, with 10 bases sitting between them. Germline-derived CDR1 and CDR2 are SGHVS and FNYEAQ. CDR3 length equals 14 residues.

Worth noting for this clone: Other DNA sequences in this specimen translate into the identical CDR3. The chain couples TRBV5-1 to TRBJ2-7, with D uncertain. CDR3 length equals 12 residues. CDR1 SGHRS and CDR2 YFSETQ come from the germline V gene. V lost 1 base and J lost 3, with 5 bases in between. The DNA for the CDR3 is TGCGCCAGCAGCTTGACCGGCTACGAGCAGTACTTC. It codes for CASSLTGYEQYF. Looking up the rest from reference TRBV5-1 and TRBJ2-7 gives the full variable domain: KAGVTQTPRYLIKTRGQQVTLSCSPISGHRSVSWYQQTPGQGLQFLFEYFSETQRNKGNFPGRFSGRQFSNSRSEMNVSTLELGDSALYLCASSLTGYEQYFGPGTRLTVT.

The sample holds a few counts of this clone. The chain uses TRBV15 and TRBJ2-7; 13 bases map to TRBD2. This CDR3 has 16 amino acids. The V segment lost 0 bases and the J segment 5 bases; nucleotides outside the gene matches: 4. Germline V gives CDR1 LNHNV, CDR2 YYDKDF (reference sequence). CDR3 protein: CATSRDRGTSGNEQYF. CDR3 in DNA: TGTGCCACCAGCAGAGATCGAGGGACTAGCGGGAACGAGCAGTACTTC.

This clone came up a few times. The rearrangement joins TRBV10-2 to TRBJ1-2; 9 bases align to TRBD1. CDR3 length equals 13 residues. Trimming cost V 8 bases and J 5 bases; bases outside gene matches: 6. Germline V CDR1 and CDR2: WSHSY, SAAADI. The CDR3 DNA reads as TGCGCCAGCGTCGGACAGGGGAAATATGGCTACACCTTC. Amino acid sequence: CASVGQGKYGYTF.

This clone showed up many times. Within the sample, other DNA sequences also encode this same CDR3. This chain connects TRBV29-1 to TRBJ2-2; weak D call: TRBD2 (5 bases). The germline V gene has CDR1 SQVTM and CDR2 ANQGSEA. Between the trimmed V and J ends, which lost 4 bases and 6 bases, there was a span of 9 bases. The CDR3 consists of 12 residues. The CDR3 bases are TGCAGCGTTGGGTCCGGGGCCGGGGAGCTGTTTTTT. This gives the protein CSVGSGAGELFF.

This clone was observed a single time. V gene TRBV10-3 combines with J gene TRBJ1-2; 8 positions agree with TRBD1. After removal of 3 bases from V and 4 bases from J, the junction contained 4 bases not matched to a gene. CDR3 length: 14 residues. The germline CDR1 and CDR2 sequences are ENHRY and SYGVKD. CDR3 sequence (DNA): TGTGCCATCAGTGACAGGGGGCAGACCTATGGCTACACCTTC. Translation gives CAISDRGQTYGYTF.

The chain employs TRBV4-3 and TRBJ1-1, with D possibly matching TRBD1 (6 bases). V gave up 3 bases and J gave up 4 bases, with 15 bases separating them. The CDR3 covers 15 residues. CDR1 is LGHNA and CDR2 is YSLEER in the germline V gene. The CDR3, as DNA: TGCGCCAGCAGCCATGATGTAGGGGGTAGCACTGAAGCTTTCTTT. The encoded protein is CASSHDVGGSTEAFF.

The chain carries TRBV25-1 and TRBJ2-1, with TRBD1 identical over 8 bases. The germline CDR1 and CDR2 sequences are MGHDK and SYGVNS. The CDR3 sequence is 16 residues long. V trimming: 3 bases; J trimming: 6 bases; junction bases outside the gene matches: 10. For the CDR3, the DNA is TGTGCCAGCAGTGAGTGGGGGCAGGGGGCGCGCAATGAGCAGTTCTTC. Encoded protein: CASSEWGQGARNEQFF.

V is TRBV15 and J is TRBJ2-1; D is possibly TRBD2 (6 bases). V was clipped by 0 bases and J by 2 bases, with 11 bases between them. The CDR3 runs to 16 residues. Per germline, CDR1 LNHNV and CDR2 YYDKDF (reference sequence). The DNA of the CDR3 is TGTGCCACCAGCAGAGATTGGGGGAGGACCTACAATGAGCAGTTCTTC. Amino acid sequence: CATSRDWGRTYNEQFF.

CDR3 in amino acids: CASSHPGPETQYF. Written as DNA, the CDR3 is TGTGCCAGCAGCCATCCAGGGCCCGAGACCCAGTACTTC. This sequence joins TRBV7-9 and TRBJ2-5, with a possible D match to TRBD1 (5 bases). This CDR3 region has 13 residues. Looked up from germline, CDR1 is SEHNR and CDR2 is FQNEAQ (reference sequence). Trimming stripped 5 bases from V and 5 bases from J, with 12 bases between.